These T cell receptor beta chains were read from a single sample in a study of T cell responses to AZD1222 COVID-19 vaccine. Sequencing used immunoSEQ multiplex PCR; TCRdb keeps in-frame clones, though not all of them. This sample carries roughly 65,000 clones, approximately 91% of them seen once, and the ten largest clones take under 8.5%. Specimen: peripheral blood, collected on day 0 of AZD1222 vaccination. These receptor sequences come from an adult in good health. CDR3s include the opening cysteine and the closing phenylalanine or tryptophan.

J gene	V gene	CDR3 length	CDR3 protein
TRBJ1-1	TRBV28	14	CASTVGLGGTEAFF
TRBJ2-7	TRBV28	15	CASSGGTDFSYEQYF
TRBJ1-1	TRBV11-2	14	CASSSMKFALGAFF
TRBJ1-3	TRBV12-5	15	CASGLGPRSGNTIYF
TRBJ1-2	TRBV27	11	CASGVGYGYTF
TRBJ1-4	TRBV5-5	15	CASSLAVLPQEKLFF
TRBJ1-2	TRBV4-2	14	CASSPRDSNYGYTF
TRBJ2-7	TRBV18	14	CASSPGQGAYEQYF
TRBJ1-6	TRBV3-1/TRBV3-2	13	CASSRGGNSPLHF
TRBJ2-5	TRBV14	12	CASSPGLAYWYF
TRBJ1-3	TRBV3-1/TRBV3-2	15	CASSLYGGSGNTIYF
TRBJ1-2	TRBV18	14	CASSPQDRGHGYTF
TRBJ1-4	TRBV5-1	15	CASSFVGATNEKLFF
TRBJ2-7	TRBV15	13	CATSMGISYEQYF
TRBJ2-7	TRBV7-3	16	CASSLKNSGSSYEQYF
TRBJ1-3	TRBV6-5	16	CASSYAPTSSGNTIYF
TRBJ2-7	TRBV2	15	CASSEGRGKSYEQYF
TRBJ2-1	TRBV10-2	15	CASSERTRFYNEQFF
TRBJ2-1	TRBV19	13	CASTGTLNNEQFF
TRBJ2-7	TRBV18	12	CASSPTLYEQYF
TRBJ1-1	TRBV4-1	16	CASSHRQGLADTEAFF
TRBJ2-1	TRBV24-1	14	CAVGKVGGVDEQFF
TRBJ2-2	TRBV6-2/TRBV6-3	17	CASSTAGTGTNNGELFF
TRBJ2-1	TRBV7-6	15	CASSLAYGSYNEQFF
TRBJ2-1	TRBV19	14	CASSHRGDPLEQFF
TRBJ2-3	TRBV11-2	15	CARGPSGRFMDTQYF
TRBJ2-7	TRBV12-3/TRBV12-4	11	CASSPGHEQYF
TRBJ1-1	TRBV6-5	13	CASSSASRGEAFF